Below, 9 T cell receptor beta chains from the same sample are listed, as sequenced in a study of shared clonotypes between healthy human individuals. Data came from immunoSEQ multiplex PCR; TCRdb stores just in-frame clones and leaves some out. The sample shows roughly 2.5 million clones, 85% to 95% of them seen only once. Material: naive CD4+ T cells sorted from blood. Subset given: CD45RA+ positively selected. The receptor source for this set is a man between 18 and 29 years old in good health.

This clone was observed a handful of times. In DNA form, the CDR3 reads TGTGCCATCAGCCTACAGGGGAGCACTGAAGCTTTCTTT. Protein: CAISLQGSTEAFF. The V gene is TRBV10-3, the J gene TRBJ1-1, with 7 bases identical to TRBD1. Per the germline V gene, CDR1 is ENHRY and CDR2 is SYGVKD. This CDR3 spans 13 amino acids. The V segment lost 6 bases and the J segment 4 bases; nucleotides outside the gene matches: 5.

The CDR3 reads CASSPSWTGEQPQHF. DNA for the CDR3: TGTGCCAGCTCACCCTCGTGGACAGGGGAACAGCCCCAGCATTTT. The J gene is TRBJ1-5, the V gene TRBV18; 9 bases agree with TRBD1. The CDR3 sequence is 15 residues long. CDR1 and CDR2 (germline): KGHSH, LQKENI. V was clipped by 3 bases and J by 7 bases; unmatched bases: 7.

This clone was observed once. V is TRBV6-6 and J is TRBJ2-7; 12 bases are a match to TRBD2. V was clipped by 5 bases and J by 2 bases; unmatched bases: 7. CDR3 length: 16 residues. The germline CDR1 and CDR2 sequences are MNHNY and SVGAGI (reference sequence). CDR3 nucleotide sequence: TGTGCCAGCAGTAAACCGACTAGCGGGGGTCCCTACGAGCAGTACTTC. This sequence encodes CASSKPTSGGPYEQYF.

CDR3: CASSRDLKAWETQYF. Here the CDR3 DNA reads TGTGCCAGTAGTAGGGACCTTAAGGCCTGGGAGACCCAGTACTTC. This chain connects TRBV19 to TRBJ2-5; D might be TRBD1 or TRBD2, each matching 5 bases. V lost 4 bases to trimming and J lost 5 bases, with 17 bases between them. The CDR3 runs to 15 residues. Germline CDR1 LNHDA, CDR2 SQIVND (reference sequence).

The chain carries TRBV13 and TRBJ1-5, with 9 bases matching TRBD1. V lost 5 bases to trimming and J lost 6 bases; unmatched junction nucleotides: 17. The CDR3 has 18 amino acids. Germline assignment: CDR1 PRHDT and CDR2 FYEKMQ (reference sequence). CDR3 sequence (DNA): TGTGCCAGCAGCCTAAAGGCGCATTGGGACAGGGCCATTCAGCCCCAGCATTTT. This sequence encodes CASSLKAHWDRAIQPQHF.

This clone was counted between two and nine times. The same CDR3 also results from other DNA sequences found in this sample. J is TRBJ1-1 and V is TRBV5-1; 8 nucleotides match TRBD1. The CDR3 has 15 amino acids. The junction had 6 bases not matched to a gene; V was cut back by 0 bases and J by 5 bases. Per germline, CDR1 SGHRS and CDR2 YFSETQ. CDR3 DNA: TGCGCCAGCAGCTTGGTGGCAGGGGGCGAGACTGAAGCTTTCTTT. Translated: CASSLVAGGETEAFF. The full variable domain, in which reference TRBV5-1 and TRBJ1-1 provide the parts outside the CDR3, is KAGVTQTPRYLIKTRGQQVTLSCSPISGHRSVSWYQQTPGQGLQFLFEYFSETQRNKGNFPGRFSGRQFSNSRSEMNVSTLELGDSALYLCASSLVAGGETEAFFGQGTRLTVV.

The chain carries TRBV7-2 and TRBJ1-5; TRBD1 aligns across 9 bases. The CDR3 has 15 amino acids. Per the germline V gene, CDR1 is SGHTA and CDR2 is FQGNSA. The trim removed 1 base at V and 6 bases at J, leaving 4 bases unmatched. The CDR3 bases are TGTGCCAGCAGCTTAGAAGGGACAGGGCCTCAGCCCCAGCATTTT. It translates to CASSLEGTGPQPQHF.

This chain joins TRBV10-3 and TRBJ1-1; a weak D match, TRBD1 (5 bases). The CDR3 totals 16 residues. The V end was cut by 4 bases, the J end by 0 bases, with 15 bases between. CDR1 and CDR2 (germline): ENHRY, SYGVKD. The CDR3 nucleotides are TGTGCCATCAGTGTTTCAGGAGGGACGATGAACACTGAAGCTTTCTTT. Amino acid sequence: CAISVSGGTMNTEAFF.

This chain connects TRBV27 to TRBJ1-1; D unclear. The CDR3 consists of 13 residues. CDR1 is MNHEY and CDR2 is SMNVEV in the germline V gene (reference sequence). The V end lost 2 bases, the J end lost 4 bases, and 8 bases lay between the germline ends. Written as DNA, the CDR3 is TGTGCCAGCAGTTTAAATTGGGTCACTGAAGCTTTCTTT. It is translated as CASSLNWVTEAFF.